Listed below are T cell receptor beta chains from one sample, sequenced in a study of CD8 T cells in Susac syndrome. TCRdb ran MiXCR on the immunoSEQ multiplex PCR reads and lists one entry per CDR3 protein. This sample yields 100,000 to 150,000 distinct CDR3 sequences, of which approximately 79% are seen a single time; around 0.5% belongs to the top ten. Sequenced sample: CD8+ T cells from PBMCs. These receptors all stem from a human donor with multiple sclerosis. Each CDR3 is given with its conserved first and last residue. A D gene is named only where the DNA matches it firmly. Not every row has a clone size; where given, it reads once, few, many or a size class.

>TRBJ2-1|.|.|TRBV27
TGTGCCAGCAGTAAAGAGCGGGCCCTTATACCGGGTCCCAATGAGCAGTTCTTC
CASSKERALIPGPNEQFF
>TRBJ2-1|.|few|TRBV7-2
TGTGCCAGCAGCAGGGCGACAGCCTCCTACAATGAGCAGTTCTTC
CASSRATASYNEQFF
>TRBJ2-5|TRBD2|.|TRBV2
TGTGCCAGCAGTGAGGAGAGATCGGTAGCGGGGGTTGGACAAGAGACCCAGTACTTC
CASSEERSVAGVGQETQYF
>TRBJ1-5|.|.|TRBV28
TGTGCCAGCAGTTTAGGGAATTCAGACAATCAGCCCCAGCATTTT
CASSLGNSDNQPQHF
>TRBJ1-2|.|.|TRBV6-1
TGTGCCAGCAGGCTTCATCCGGGACTTGGCTACACCTTC
CASRLHPGLGYTF
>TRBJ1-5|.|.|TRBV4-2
TGTGCCAGCAGCCAAGATTGGGGAGCATCGGGGCAGCCCCAGCATTTT
CASSQDWGASGQPQHF
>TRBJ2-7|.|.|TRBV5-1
TGCGCCAGCAGCCCCTCCGGGACCCACTACGAGCAGTACTTC
CASSPSGTHYEQYF
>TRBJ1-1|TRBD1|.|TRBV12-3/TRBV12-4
TGTGCCAGCAGTCTTGATGACAGGGGTTTGAACACTGAAGCTTTCTTT
CASSLDDRGLNTEAFF
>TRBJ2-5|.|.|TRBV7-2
TGTGCCAGCAGCTTAGGGACTGTTAATCGAGAGACCCAGTACTTC
CASSLGTVNRETQYF
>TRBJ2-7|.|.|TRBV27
TGTGCCAGCAGCTCTTTTTTTGAGTCAATCCGGGACCTTAGCTCCTACGAGCAGTACTTC
CASSSFFESIRDLSSYEQYF
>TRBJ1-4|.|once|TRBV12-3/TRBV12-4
TGTGCCAGCAGACCACTCCATCTTGGGGATGAAAAACTGTTTTTT
CASRPLHLGDEKLFF
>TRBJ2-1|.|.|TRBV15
TGTGCCACCAGCCCGATGGGGGAGTTCTACAATGAGCAGTTCTTC
CATSPMGEFYNEQFF
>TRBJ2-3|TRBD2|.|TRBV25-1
TGTGCCAGCAGTGAATACGTTCTTGGCGGGGGGGCAGATACGCAGTATTTT
CASSEYVLGGGADTQYF
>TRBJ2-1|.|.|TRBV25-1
TGTGCCAGCAGTGAATTCTCACCCGGGGGCTTTTACAATGAGCAGTTCTTC
CASSEFSPGGFYNEQFF
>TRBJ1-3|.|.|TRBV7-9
TGTGCCAGCAGCTTAGCCGAGGGGTCTGGAAACACCATATATTTT
CASSLAEGSGNTIYF
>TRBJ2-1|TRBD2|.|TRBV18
TGTGCCAGCTCACCATGGATGGAGCGGGAAAACTACAATGAGCAGTTCTTC
CASSPWMERENYNEQFF
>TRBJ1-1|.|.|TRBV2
TGTGCCAGCAGTGTAGGAGGGGAAGAGACTGAAGCTTTCTTT
CASSVGGEETEAFF
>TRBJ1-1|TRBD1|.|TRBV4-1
TGCGCCAGCAGCGCCAGACAGGGGTACACTGAAGCTTTCTTT
CASSARQGYTEAFF
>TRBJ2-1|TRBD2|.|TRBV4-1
TGCGCCAGCAGCCCGGGACTAGCGTCGAATGAGCAGTTCTTC
CASSPGLASNEQFF
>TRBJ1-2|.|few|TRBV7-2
TGTGCCAGCAGCCTCCGGGGGGGGAGGAGACCGTATGGCTACACCTTC
CASSLRGGRRPYGYTF
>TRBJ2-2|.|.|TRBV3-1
TGTGCCAGCAGCTCCCGGACAGTGAACACCGGGGAGCTGTTTTTT
CASSSRTVNTGELFF
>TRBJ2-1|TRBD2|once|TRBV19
TGTGCCAGTAGTTGGACTAGCGGGATCCCATATGAGCAGTTCTTC
CASSWTSGIPYEQFF
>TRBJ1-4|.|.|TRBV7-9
TGTGCCAGCAGCCTCGGGGGGGGTGCAGATGAAAAACTGTTTTTT
CASSLGGGADEKLFF
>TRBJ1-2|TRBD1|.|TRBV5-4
TGTGCCAGCAGCTCAACAGGGGCAGGGGGCTACACCTTC
CASSSTGAGGYTF
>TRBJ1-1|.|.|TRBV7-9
TGTGCCAGCAACGGACAGTCGAACACTGAAGCTTTCTTT
CASNGQSNTEAFF
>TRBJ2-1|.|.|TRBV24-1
TGTGCCACCAGTGATTCCGGGGGGCCTTACAATGAGCAGTTCTTC
CATSDSGGPYNEQFF
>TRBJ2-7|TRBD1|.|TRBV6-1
TGTGCCAGCAGTGAAGCAGGGGACAGCTCCTACGAGCAGTACTTC
CASSEAGDSSYEQYF
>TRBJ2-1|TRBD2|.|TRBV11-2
TGTGCCAGCAGCTCCGGACTAGCCTATGAGCAGTTCTTC
CASSSGLAYEQFF
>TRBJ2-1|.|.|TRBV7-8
TGTGCCAGCAGCTTAGAGGGCAGGGAGAGGGGGAATGAGCAGTTCTTC
CASSLEGRERGNEQFF
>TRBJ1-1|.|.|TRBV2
TGTGCCAGCAGCACCGGGCCAGCTGCCTGGGACACTGAAGCTTTCTTT
CASSTGPAAWDTEAFF
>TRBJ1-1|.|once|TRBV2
TGTGCCAGCACCGGACGTGGGGACTACACTGAAGCTTTCTTT
CASTGRGDYTEAFF
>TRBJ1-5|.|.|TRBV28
TGTGCCAGCAGTCCCTCCAGGGAGATCAATCAGCCCCAGCATTTT
CASSPSREINQPQHF
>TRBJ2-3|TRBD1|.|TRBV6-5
TGTGCCAGCAGTTACACCACCGGGACAGGGTCAGATACGCAGTATTTT
CASSYTTGTGSDTQYF
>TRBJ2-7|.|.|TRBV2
TGTGCCAGCAGTGATTACCCGAGTTCCGAGCAGTACTTC
CASSDYPSSEQYF
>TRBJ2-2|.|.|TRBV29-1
TGCAGCGTTGTAGAGGCCACCGGGGAGCTGTTTTTT
CSVVEATGELFF
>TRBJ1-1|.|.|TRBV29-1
TGCAGCGCCGTGACGATGAACACTGAAGCTTTCTTT
CSAVTMNTEAFF
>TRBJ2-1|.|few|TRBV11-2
TGTGCCAGCAGCTTAGATCTAGGCGCTGAGCAGTTCTTC
CASSLDLGAEQFF
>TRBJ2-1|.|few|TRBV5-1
TGCGCCAGCAGCTCGGAACGCCGGGACCCAATCTCCTACAATGAGCAGTTCTTC
CASSSERRDPISYNEQFF
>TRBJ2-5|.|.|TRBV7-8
TGTGCCAGCAGCTTAGATTTCGGGCTGGGGGAGACCCAGTACTTC
CASSLDFGLGETQYF
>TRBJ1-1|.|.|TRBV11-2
TGTGCCAGCAGCATCGACAGGTTGCCAGCTTTCTTT
CASSIDRLPAFF
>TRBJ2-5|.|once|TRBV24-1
TGTGCCACCAGTGATCCGACGGCGGGTGTAACCCAGTACTTC
CATSDPTAGVTQYF
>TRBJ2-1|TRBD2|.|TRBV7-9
TGTGCCAGCAGCTTGGAGTCCGGGAGGTCCTACAATGAGCAGTTCTTC
CASSLESGRSYNEQFF
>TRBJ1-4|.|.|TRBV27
TGTGCCAGCAGTTCCCGTTTGACTAAGGGGGGTGAAAAACTGTTTTTT
CASSSRLTKGGEKLFF
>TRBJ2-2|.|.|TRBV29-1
TGCAGCGTTGAAGGGCAGGGGTACGGGGAGCTGTTTTTT
CSVEGQGYGELFF
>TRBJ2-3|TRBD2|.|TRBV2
TGTGCCAGCAGTGATGGACTAGCAACAGATACGCAGTATTTT
CASSDGLATDTQYF
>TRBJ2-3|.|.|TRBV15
TGTGCCACCAGCAGGAAGGATACTGGAAGCACAGATACGCAGTATTTT
CATSRKDTGSTDTQYF
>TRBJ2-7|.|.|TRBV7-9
TGTGCCAGCAGCCCTCAACTGGGGTCTGGGGACGAGCAGTACTTC
CASSPQLGSGDEQYF
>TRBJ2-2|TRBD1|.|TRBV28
TGTGCCATCGGACAGGGCCTGAACACCGGGGAGCTGTTTTTT
CAIGQGLNTGELFF
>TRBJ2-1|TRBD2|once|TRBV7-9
TGTGCCAGCAGCCCAAAGGGACTAGTGGAAGCGAGCTCCTACAATGAGCAGTTCTTC
CASSPKGLVEASSYNEQFF
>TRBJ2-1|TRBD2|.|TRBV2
TGTGCCAGCAGGACCCTAGCGGGAGTGGATGATGAGCAGTTCTTC
CASRTLAGVDDEQFF
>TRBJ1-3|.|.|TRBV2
TGTGCCAGCAGCGGAGATAGAAACACCATATATTTT
CASSGDRNTIYF
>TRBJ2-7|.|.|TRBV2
TGTGCCAGCAGTGACGGGACGTCATACGAGCAGTACTTC
CASSDGTSYEQYF
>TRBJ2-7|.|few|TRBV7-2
TGTGCCAGCAGCCACGACCGGGCCTACGAGCAGTACTTC
CASSHDRAYEQYF